This TCR beta chain is drawn from a study of blood T cells in healthy people across ages. Study-level findings and limits: A greater number of naive CD4+ cells and higher diversity distinguished long-lived donors from aged donors. Age advanced and TCR beta diversity per million T cells fell, roughly linearly.

Healthy Russian Caucasian donors spanned ages about 6 to 90 years. Primers used in a second PCR of about 7 to 12 cycles were a sample-barcoded 5' primer and a J-beta primer mix. TCRdb passed the 5' RACE reads through MiXCR, listing each CDR3 protein once. The sample holds some 640,000 distinct CDR3 sequences, approximately 30% seen once. This clonotype has ten or more counts. The antigen remains unidentified. V was shortened by 4 bases and J by 9 bases, with 9 bases between the two germline ends. In germline, CDR1 is MNHEY, CDR2 SVGEGT. The CDR3 has 11 residues. The chain uses TRBV6-2 or TRBV6-3 and TRBJ2-5; D is unresolved. Sequencing was performed on blood. The TCR sequence derives from a woman older than 75 in good health. CDR3 bases: TGTGCCAGCAGTTTCCTAGGATCCCAGTACTTC. Amino acid sequence: CASSFLGSQYF.